The entry below describes one T cell receptor (beta chain). This clonotype occurred many times. Its specific antigen is unknown. Qualities for individual bases were not recorded, and no much larger clone is one base off. Receptor libraries were prepared by PCR. Sequenced on an Illumina HiSeq 2500. Molecular barcoding was employed in the preparation of TCR libraries, with unique molecular identifiers being used to normalize TCRbeta repertoire quantification. The public reads were reanalyzed by TCRdb: fastp trimming at Q25, MiXCR alignment, in-frame beta chains only. Entries are consolidated by CDR3 protein sequence, retaining the most common genes and DNA. The sample yields over 45,000 distinct CDR3 sequences; 5% to 6.5% were counted once. In total, the top ten clones hold 30% of the sample. The sample originates from a study of T-cell reconstitution after alpha-beta-depleted transplantation in children (dated by TCRdb to the mid-2010s). Background on the whole study: The study quantitatively tracked T-cell immune reconstitution after TCRalphabeta/CD19-depleted allogeneic hematopoietic cell transplantation in children using TCR repertoire profiling. General findings and caveats noted by the study authors: In some patients, high TCRbeta diversity at day 60 was attributed to recipient T cells and intrathymic progenitors that had survived conditioning. Hyperexpanded clone frequencies declined over subsequent months; after one year, T-cell counts and TCRbeta diversity were mostly attributed to newly produced T cells. Apparently early alphabetaT-cell count recovery about two months after transplant reportedly relied on only several hundred rapidly expanded clones derived from non-depleted graft cells.

The CDR3 runs 14 amino acids, cysteine and phenylalanine included. The sequence is cut down to CDR3 DNA, 42 bases in frame from base 1. V is pared back by 2 bases and J by 1 base, with 8 bases lying between the germline termini. Sequences SGHTA (CDR1) and FQGNSA (CDR2) are obtained from the germline V gene. This sample's time point label indicates: day 60 (about 2 months) after transplantation. Read against the paper, the sample's treatment or condition label means: allogeneic hematopoietic cell transplantation with graft depleted of TCRalphabeta T cells and CD19 B cells. Transplant recipients were children who received TCRalphabeta/CD19-depleted allogeneic hematopoietic cell grafts.

Specimen: PBMCs, mostly from graft donor cells, collected 60 days after TCRalphabeta/CD19-depleted stem cell transplant. This sequence was found in a female patient between 2 and 10 years old who had a stem cell transplant for aplastic anemia, so the T cells may come from the graft donor. The sequence is built from TRBV7-2 and TRBJ2-5; the D gene is not confidently resolved. This receptor carries the CDR3 CASSLSQVQETQYF. The nucleotide sequence is given as TGTGCCAGCAGCTTAAGTCAGGTCCAAGAGACCCAGTACTTC.